The entry below describes one T cell receptor (beta chain). Original handling: Filtering differed for immunoSEQ, which gave only junction sequences without quality scores. Assay used: immunoSEQ multiplex PCR; TCRdb lists only in-frame clones, some missing. That table gives V, J and clone size, and the DNA gave D and trimming. This table has a few million clones, just over 90% appearing once. The data originate from a study of shared clonotypes between healthy human individuals. Per the germline V gene, CDR1 is SGHKS and CDR2 is YYEKEE (reference sequence). V was clipped by 4 bases and J by 1 base, with 9 bases between them. The CDR3 contains 14 residues.

This clonotype was obtained from a man between 18 and 29 years old in good health. What was sequenced was naive CD4+ T cells sorted from blood. The subset: CD45RA+ positively selected. The rearrangement joins TRBV5-5 to TRBJ1-5; D is perhaps TRBD1 (5 bases). The CDR3 region is CASSGGSSNQPQHF. Written as DNA, the CDR3 is TGTGCCAGCAGCGGGGGATCAAGCAATCAGCCCCAGCATTTT.